Below, 10 T cell receptor beta chains from the same sample are listed, as sequenced in a study of cytomegalovirus exposure and HLA in healthy donors. Only in-frame clones appear in the TCRdb table, and some are missing; sequencing was by immunoSEQ multiplex PCR. Of roughly 150,000 clones listed, around 92% were seen once; the top ten hold approximately 10%. Sequencing used PBMCs. Receptor source: a woman younger than 30 in good health and CMV-seropositive.

This clone is a singleton in its sample. This chain links TRBV5-1 with TRBJ2-3; tentatively, D is TRBD2 (6 bases). CDR3 size: 15 residues. Trimming left V 0 bases short and J 2 bases short, with 10 bases between. The germline V gene encodes CDR1 SGHRS and CDR2 YFSETQ. Here the CDR3 reads CASSLGGLFTDTQYF. The CDR3 bases are TGCGCCAGCAGCTTGGGGGGACTTTTCACAGATACGCAGTATTTT.

This clone has just a few counts. The rearrangement links TRBV6-7 to TRBJ2-1, with D possibly TRBD2 on 5 matching bases. TRBV6-7 is an ORF for which the function is uncertain. The V end was cut by 8 bases, the J end by 10 bases, with 18 bases between. This CDR3 spans 13 amino acids. The CDR3 DNA is TGTGCCAGCCCCTTCCGGGCGGGTGTGGAGCAGTTCTTC. This codes for CASPFRAGVEQFF.

The chain employs TRBV28 and TRBJ2-7, with TRBD2 as a possible D gene (5 bases). The germline V gene encodes CDR1 MDHEN and CDR2 SYDVKM. With 6 bases removed from V and 0 bases from J, the gap between germline ends came to 12 bases. The CDR3 is made up of 14 amino acids. CDR3 sequence reads: CASSYEGFSYEQYF. The DNA for the CDR3 is TGTGCCAGCAGCTACGAGGGTTTCTCCTACGAGCAGTACTTC.

The chain couples TRBV5-4 to TRBJ2-5, with 14 positions matching TRBD2. V was pared by 4 bases and J by 2 bases, with 7 bases of the junction left unmatched. The CDR3 runs 17 residues. Germline V gene lookup returns CDR1 SGHNT and CDR2 YYREEE (reference sequence). CDR3 loop: CASSLTSGRAPQETQYF. DNA for the CDR3: TGTGCCAGCAGCCTGACTAGCGGGAGGGCCCCTCAAGAGACCCAGTACTTC.

J is TRBJ2-3 and V is TRBV5-1; 11 bases align to TRBD2. Germline CDR1 SGHRS, CDR2 YFSETQ. J was trimmed by 2 bases and V by 5 bases; bases with no gene match: 4. The length of the CDR3 is 15 residues. CDR3 in DNA: TGCGCCAGCAGTTGGACTAGCGGGCCCACAGATACGCAGTATTTT. This translates into CASSWTSGPTDTQYF.

The chain combines TRBV7-2 with TRBJ2-5; 7 bases match TRBD1. The germline V gene encodes CDR1 SGHTA and CDR2 FQGNSA. V was pared by 1 base and J by 0 bases, with 8 bases of the junction left unmatched. The CDR3 covers 17 residues. Here the CDR3 reads CASSLEEGAVHQETQYF. The CDR3, as DNA: TGTGCCAGCAGCTTAGAAGAGGGGGCAGTCCACCAAGAGACCCAGTACTTC.

The rearrangement joins TRBV19 to TRBJ2-6, with D possibly matching TRBD1 (5 bases). Germline CDR1 and CDR2: LNHDA and SQIVND (reference sequence). The CDR3 is made up of 15 amino acids. Trimming removed 7 bases at V and 0 bases at J, with 10 bases between. The CDR3: CASKGQSSGANVLTF. The CDR3 DNA is TGTGCCAGTAAAGGACAAAGCTCTGGGGCCAACGTCCTGACTTTC.

J is TRBJ2-7 and V is TRBV27; tentatively, D is TRBD1 (7 bases). Germline V gives CDR1 MNHEY, CDR2 SMNVEV (reference sequence). Trimming took 1 base from V and 0 from J, leaving 13 bases between them. The CDR3 length is 16 residues. The CDR3 spells CASSLFGGDSSYEQYF. Here the CDR3 DNA reads TGTGCCAGCAGTTTATTCGGCGGGGACAGCTCCTACGAGCAGTACTTC.

This chain links TRBV11-3 with TRBJ2-5, with TRBD2 identical over 12 bases. The ends lost 1 base at V and 5 bases at J; junction bases unmatched: 5. CDR3 length: 16 residues. Germline CDR1 and CDR2: SGHNT and YENEEA. The CDR3 reads CASSLGLAGVEETQYF. DNA of the CDR3: TGTGCCAGCAGCTTAGGACTAGCGGGAGTAGAGGAGACCCAGTACTTC.

The chain combines TRBV6-4 with TRBJ2-1, with 9 bases lining up with TRBD2. V trimming: 6 bases; J trimming: 0 bases; junction bases outside the gene matches: 6. There are 16 residues in the CDR3. Germline lookup yields CDR1 MRHNA and CDR2 SNTAGT. The CDR3 nucleotides are TGTGCCAGCAGCCGCGAAGCGGGAGGCTCCTACAATGAGCAGTTCTTC. As protein: CASSREAGGSYNEQFF.